The clone carrying this TCR beta chain is a singleton in its sample. The antigen remains unidentified. It was CD45RO-negative cells, positively selected for CCR7, that made up naive CD8 cells, with terminally differentiated effector memory CD45RA+ cells excluded. These data come from a study of shared clonotypes between healthy human individuals. Study-level points and caveats: Estimated richness values were generally larger in naive subsets than in memory subsets. Relative to their counterparts shared across all four donors, non-shared clonotypes exhibited diminished generation probabilities.

The germline gives CDR1 MGHRA, CDR2 YSYEKL. The germline V and J ends were trimmed by 6 bases and 5 bases, with 17 bases remaining between them. The CDR3 extends over 14 amino acids. The authors' processing: Junction-only sequences without quality scores were provided by ImmunoSEQ, so filtering was different. Profiling relied on immunoSEQ multiplex PCR, and the TCRdb table lists in-frame clones only, not all of them. V and J calls plus clone size are reproduced from that table; the DNA served to infer D and trimming. The sample yields 750,000 to 1,000,000 clones, 80% to 95% seen once. The sequenced material came from naive CD8+ T cells sorted from blood. This TCR was sampled from a man aged 25 to 40 in good health. This chain uses TRBV4-1 with TRBJ2-7; weak D call: TRBD2 (6 bases). The DNA for the CDR3 is TGCGCCAGCAGTTCCTATCACGGGAGTGACGAGCAGTACTTC. This gives the protein CASSSYHGSDEQYF.